This entry features one T cell receptor beta chain sequence. Its cognate antigen is unknown. This sample is part of a study of CD8 T cells in Susac syndrome. Overall study results and limits: Susac syndrome CD4+ T cell repertoires showed no clonal expansion.

Reverse transcription used about 0.45 to 1 ug RNA and random hexamers. The method of amplification for TCR beta CDR3 was immunoSEQ multiplex PCR, covering 54 Vbeta and 13 Jbeta. TCRdb used MiXCR to reprocess the immunoSEQ multiplex PCR reads, holding one entry per CDR3 protein. Among 150,000 to 200,000 distinct CDR3 sequences, 90% to 95% were seen once, and the ten largest hold around 0.079%. Sequencing targeted TCR beta in blood CD8+ and CD4+ T cells. Negative isolation yielded CD4+ and CD8+ T cells, and FACS enriched TEMRA cells. The sequenced sample was CD4+ T cells from PBMCs. This clonotype was sampled from a human donor with Susac syndrome.

The CDR3 bases are TGTGCCAGCAGTTTGGACAGTTTTTCCACCTACGAGCAGTACTTC. Amino acids: CASSLDSFSTYEQYF. The chain carries TRBV27 and TRBJ2-7, with a weak D call TRBD1 (6 bases). The CDR3 has 15 residues. CDR1 is MNHEY, CDR2 SMNVEV, per germline (reference sequence). V was clipped by 3 bases and J by 2 bases, with 14 bases between them.